What follows is one T cell receptor (beta chain) and its context. Documented time point: week 3, after first cycle of checkpoint inhibitor. This entry comes from a study of blood T cell dynamics during melanoma immunotherapy. Study information: Standard first-line treatment here was pembrolizumab or nivolumab plus ipilimumab in metastatic melanoma.

V lost 2 bases, J lost 4 bases, and 15 bases stayed unmatched. Looked up from germline, CDR1 is ENHRY and CDR2 is SYGVKD. This CDR3 has 19 residues. Assay: immunoSEQ multiplex PCR; the TCRdb copy retains only in-frame clones and omits some. The sample yields fewer than 15,000 clones, 70% to 90% seen once. V gene TRBV10-3 combines with J gene TRBJ2-1; 9 positions match TRBD2. Sequencing used blood, obtained from a patient treated with checkpoint blockade. This receptor was obtained from a human donor with melanoma. The CDR3 coding sequence is TGTGCCATCAGTGAGATGGGTAGACGAGCGGGAGGAGGGTACAATGAGCAGTTCTTC. This encodes CAISEMGRRAGGGYNEQFF.